These 14 T cell receptor beta chains were sequenced from one sample in a study of blood T cells in healthy people across ages. A J-beta primer mix and a sample-barcoded 5' primer were used in a second PCR of roughly 7 to 12 cycles. Each CDR3 protein gets one entry after TCRdb re-called the 5' RACE reads with MiXCR. The sample lists hundreds of thousands of distinct CDR3 sequences; under 45% were seen once. Sequencing used blood. The receptor set was obtained from a man aged 55 to 70 in good health.

The chain links TRBV3-1 to TRBJ2-4; D not resolved. V was pared by 0 bases and J by 12 bases, with 9 bases between. Per the germline V gene, CDR1 is LGHDT and CDR2 is YNNKEL (reference sequence). The CDR3 has 12 amino acids. The CDR3 sequence is CASSQDEANQYF. The CDR3 DNA reads TGTGCCAGCAGCCAAGATGAGGCCAATCAGTACTTC.

This clonotype was picked up many times. This sequence joins TRBV5-1 and TRBJ2-1, with 13 bases lining up with TRBD2. The CDR3 totals 17 residues. The J segment lost 6 bases and the V segment lost 5 bases, leaving 11 bases of the junction unmatched. Germline V lookup: CDR1 SGHRS, CDR2 YFSETQ. Here the CDR3 reads CASRHTPGLAGINEQFF. The CDR3 region has the DNA TGCGCCAGCAGACATACGCCGGGACTAGCGGGGATCAATGAGCAGTTCTTC.

This clonotype was seen more than once but under ten times. The J gene is TRBJ2-2, the V gene TRBV29-1; maybe TRBD1 (5 bases). This CDR3 is 14 amino acids long. Trimming shortened V by 4 bases and J by 0 bases, and 9 bases separated the two germline ends. Germline V gene data show CDR1 as SQVTM and CDR2 as ANQGSEA. The DNA for the CDR3 is TGCAGCGTTGGCTGGACACCGAACACCGGGGAGCTGTTTTTT. Its protein product is CSVGWTPNTGELFF.

The CDR3 spells CASSQGRTGGETQYF. CDR3 coding DNA: TGCGCCAGCAGCCAAGGGAGAACAGGCGGAGAGACCCAGTACTTC. V usage is TRBV4-3 and J usage is TRBJ2-5, with a weak D call TRBD1 (5 bases). V gave up 1 base and J gave up 4 bases, with 13 bases separating them. Germline loops: CDR1 LGHNA, CDR2 YSLEER. The CDR3 covers 15 residues.

This chain uses TRBV7-9 with TRBJ2-1; D remains ambiguous. Germline V gene data show CDR1 as SEHNR and CDR2 as FQNEAQ (reference sequence). This CDR3 is built from 16 residues. Trimming shortened V by 0 bases and J by 0 bases, and 9 bases separated the two germline ends. For the CDR3, the DNA is TGTGCCAGCAGCTTAGCCCCCATGAGCTCCTACAATGAGCAGTTCTTC. It yields the protein CASSLAPMSSYNEQFF.

This sequence joins TRBV12-3 or TRBV12-4 and TRBJ2-7; D remains ambiguous. V was pared by 6 bases and J by 3 bases, with 12 bases between. The CDR3 contains 13 residues. CDR3 loop: CASSRGGNYEQYF. The DNA of the CDR3 is TGTGCCAGCAGCCGTGGTGGGAACTACGAGCAGTACTTC.

This sequence joins TRBV6-5 and TRBJ1-1; D remains ambiguous. V shed 4 bases and J shed 5 bases, with 17 bases lying between them. The length of the CDR3 is 15 residues. Germline V CDR1 and CDR2: MNHEY, SVGAGI. The CDR3 nucleotides read TGTGCCAGCAGTTCCCATAGCAGGTCTGATACTGAAGCTTTCTTT. It specifies CASSSHSRSDTEAFF.

Written as DNA, the CDR3 is TGTGCAGAGACAATTAGGGTCCAGGGGGGACTCTACGAGCAGTACTTC. It codes for CAETIRVQGGLYEQYF. This chain connects TRBV27 to TRBJ2-7; weak D call: TRBD1 (7 bases). The germline CDR1 and CDR2 sequences are MNHEY and SMNVEV (reference sequence). CDR3 length: 16 residues.

This chain uses TRBV7-9 with TRBJ1-2; TRBD1 might be the D (5 bases). The CDR3 is 13 amino acids. Trimming took 5 bases from V and 1 from J, leaving 8 bases between them. Per germline, CDR1 SEHNR and CDR2 FQNEAQ (reference sequence). The CDR3 region is CASSQTVNYGYTF. Here the CDR3 DNA reads TGTGCCAGCAGCCAGACAGTTAACTATGGCTACACCTTC.

This clonotype has just a few counts. The rearrangement links TRBV10-3 to TRBJ1-5; D not resolved. CDR1 is ENHRY and CDR2 is SYGVKD in the germline V gene. Trimming pared 2 bases from V and 2 bases from J, leaving 7 bases between. There are 14 residues in the CDR3. This CDR3 is CAISEEGGNQPQHF. The DNA for the CDR3 is TGTGCCATCAGTGAGGAGGGTGGCAATCAGCCCCAGCATTTT.

The rearrangement uses TRBV10-3 and TRBJ2-5, with D perhaps given as TRBD1 or TRBD2 (5 bases each). Germline CDR1 is ENHRY and CDR2 is SYGVKD. The CDR3 extends over 13 amino acids. The ends were cut back, 10 bases at V and 7 bases at J, with 19 bases in the middle. CDR3: CATGGTERVTQYF. For the CDR3, the DNA is TGTGCCACCGGTGGGACGGAAAGAGTGACCCAGTACTTC.

The gene calls are TRBV20-1 and TRBJ2-3; D ambiguous. CDR1 is DFQATT, CDR2 SNEGSKA, per germline (reference sequence). The V and J ends lost 2 bases and 4 bases respectively, with 16 bases between them. The CDR3 contains 15 residues. The CDR3 bases are TGCAGTGCTAGAATACACGGAACATTGGCAGATACGCAGTATTTT. Translating gives CSARIHGTLADTQYF.

The rearrangement uses TRBV12-3 or TRBV12-4 and TRBJ2-7; possibly TRBD2 for D (7 bases). The CDR3 loop spans 16 amino acids. The V end was cut by 4 bases, the J end by 0 bases, with 16 bases between. The CDR3 coding sequence is TGTGCCAGCAGTTCGAGGGGGGGCCAGAGCTCCTACGAGCAGTACTTC. As protein: CASSSRGGQSSYEQYF.

The V gene is TRBV6-2 or TRBV6-3, the J gene TRBJ1-5, with D possibly TRBD1 on 6 matching bases. Trimming cost V 7 bases and J 3 bases, with 16 bases left between them. There are 15 residues in the CDR3. Per the germline V gene, CDR1 is MNHEY and CDR2 is SVGEGT. DNA of the CDR3: TGTGCCAGCACCCAAAACAGGGATTCCAATCAGCCCCAGCATTTT. This sequence encodes CASTQNRDSNQPQHF.